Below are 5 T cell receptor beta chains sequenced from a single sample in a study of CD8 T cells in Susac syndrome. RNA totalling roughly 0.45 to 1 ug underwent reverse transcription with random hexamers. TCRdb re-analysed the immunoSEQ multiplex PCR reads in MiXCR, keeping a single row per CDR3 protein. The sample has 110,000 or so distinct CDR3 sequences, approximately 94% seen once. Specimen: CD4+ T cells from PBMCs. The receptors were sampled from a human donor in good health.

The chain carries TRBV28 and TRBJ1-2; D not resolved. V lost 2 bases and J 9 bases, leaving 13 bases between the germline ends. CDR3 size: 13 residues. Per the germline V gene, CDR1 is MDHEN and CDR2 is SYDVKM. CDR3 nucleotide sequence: TGTGCCAGCAGTTTAACGGAGGATTTTAGCTACACCTTC. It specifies CASSLTEDFSYTF.

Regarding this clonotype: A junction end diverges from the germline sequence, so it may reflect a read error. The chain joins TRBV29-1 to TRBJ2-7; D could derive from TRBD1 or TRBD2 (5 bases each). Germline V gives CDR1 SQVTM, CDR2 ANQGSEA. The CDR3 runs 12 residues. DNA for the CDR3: TGCAGCGTTGAGGGGGATTCCTCCGAGCAGTACTTC. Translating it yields CSVEGDSSEQYF.

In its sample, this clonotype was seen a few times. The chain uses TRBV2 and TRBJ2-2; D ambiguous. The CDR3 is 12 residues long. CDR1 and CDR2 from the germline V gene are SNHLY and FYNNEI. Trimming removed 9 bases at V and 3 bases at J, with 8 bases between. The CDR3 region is CASRADTGELFF. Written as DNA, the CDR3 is TGTGCCAGTAGGGCGGACACCGGGGAGCTGTTTTTT.

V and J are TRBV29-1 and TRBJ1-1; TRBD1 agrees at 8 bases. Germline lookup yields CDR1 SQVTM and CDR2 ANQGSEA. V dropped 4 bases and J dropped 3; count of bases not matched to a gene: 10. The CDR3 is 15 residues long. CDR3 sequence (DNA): TGCAGCGTTGGGACGGACAGGGTATTTGACACTGAAGCTTTCTTT. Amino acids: CSVGTDRVFDTEAFF.

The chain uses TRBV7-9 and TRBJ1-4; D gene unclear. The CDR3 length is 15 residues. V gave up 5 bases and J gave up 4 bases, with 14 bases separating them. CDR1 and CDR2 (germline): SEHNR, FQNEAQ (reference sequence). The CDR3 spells CASSQTALVNEKLFF. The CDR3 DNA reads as TGTGCCAGCAGCCAGACCGCGCTGGTTAATGAAAAACTGTTTTTT.